This entry lists 5 T cell receptor beta chains sequenced from one sample in a study of graft-versus-host responses after intestinal transplantation. Libraries were prepared by immunoSEQ multiplex PCR; TCRdb keeps only in-frame clonotypes and omits some of them. The table shows about 24,000 clones, with over 75% occurring only once. The sequenced sample was PBMCs, obtained more than 450 days after intestinal transplant. Receptors originate from a human patient who received an intestinal transplant, so some T cells may come from the graft donor.

The count of this clone is one. V and J are TRBV11-2 and TRBJ2-7, with D possibly being TRBD2 (5 bases). This CDR3 comprises 14 residues. The ends were cut back, 4 bases at V and 7 bases at J, with 17 bases in the middle. Germline CDR1 is SGHAT and CDR2 is FQNNGV. The CDR3 nucleotides read TGTGCCAGCAGCTCATCGGGGAACCGTCGGGAGCAGTACTTC. As protein: CASSSSGNRREQYF.

The chain has TRBV19 and TRBJ1-3; perhaps TRBD1 as D (5 bases). The germline gives CDR1 LNHDA, CDR2 SQIVND (reference sequence). The CDR3 totals 16 residues. V lost 5 bases and J lost 4, with 18 bases in between. The DNA for the CDR3 is TGTGCCAGTAGTTCTCCGGGGCGGGCCGCGGGAAACACCATATATTTT. This translates into CASSSPGRAAGNTIYF.

The rearrangement links TRBV4-1 to TRBJ2-7; tentative D call: TRBD2 (6 bases). Germline-derived CDR1 and CDR2 are MGHRA and YSYEKL. The CDR3 consists of 16 residues. The germline V and J ends were trimmed by 1 base and 0 bases, with 13 bases remaining between them. The chain's CDR3 is CASSQGSSGSSYEQYF. Written as DNA, the CDR3 is TGCGCCAGCAGCCAAGGGAGTAGCGGTAGCTCCTACGAGCAGTACTTC.

The rearrangement joins TRBV28 to TRBJ2-7, with TRBD1 as a possible D gene (5 bases). Looked up from germline, CDR1 is MDHEN and CDR2 is SYDVKM. The length of the CDR3 is 14 residues. The V gene lost 3 bases and the J gene lost 3 bases, with 12 bases spanning the gap. The CDR3 spells CASSLRQTVYEQYF. Written as DNA, the CDR3 is TGTGCCAGCAGTTTGCGACAGACGGTCTACGAGCAGTACTTC.

CDR3 region: CASSGRDTAGYGYTF. The CDR3 bases are TGTGCCAGCAGTGGTAGGGACACCGCTGGCTATGGCTACACCTTC. The chain employs TRBV6-1 and TRBJ1-2; tentative D call: TRBD1 (6 bases). The CDR3 has 15 residues. Deletions cut 4 bases from V and 4 bases from J, with 16 bases between. The germline gives CDR1 MNHNS, CDR2 SASEGT.